This T cell receptor beta chain is from a study of cytotoxic CD8 clonotypes in ibrutinib-treated CLL (dated by TCRdb to 2020 to 2022). Notes on the research overall: The cohort had over ten relapsed/refractory and some 15 treatment-naive patients; 17 were IGHV unmutated. Partial responses were observed in 24 patients and complete responses in 2; after a median follow-up of about 69 months, remission was maintained in approximately 15 patients and progression was observed in approximately twelve. Samples at response were collected after a median of around twelve months of treatment, with a range of about 6 to 36 months. Samples averaged roughly 260,000 productive templates and approximately 100,000 productive rearrangements. All remission and progressive disease samples were collected while patients were still receiving ibrutinib. Cryopreserved peripheral blood mononuclear cells were obtained prior to treatment, at the time of response, and at either disease progression or sustained remission. Longitudinal samples were available for about 30% of the roughly 86 trial participants. The investigation overall reported the following: Clonality increased at ibrutinib response, stayed stable in sustained remission, and fell back toward baseline at progression. Baseline clonality exceeded that of age-matched healthy donors and correlated strongly with circulating CD8+ T-cell counts. Public clonotypes were found to be uncommon and were observed to contract or remain stable during treatment; the increase in clonality was shown to reflect expansion of private clonotypes at ibrutinib response. Lymph node repertoires were not examined, and the timing of sampling was not matched between patients in sustained remission and those whose disease progressed.

The germline V gene specifies SGHRS as CDR1 and YFSETQ as CDR2. V sheds 6 bases and J sheds 7 bases, leaving 19 bases between their ends. The CDR3, from cysteine to phenylalanine, totals 15 residues. The DNA shown is the 45-base CDR3, in frame from base 1. Each clonotype received, on average, about 10x coverage in deep resolution sequencing performed on a MiSeq, where the target depth lay between 1 in 1 million and 1 in 200,000 T cells. The immunoSEQ hsTCRB Kit was used to generate the TCR beta libraries. Concerning the study's data processing: ImmunoSEQ Data Assistant and ImmunoSEQ Analyzer were used for data analysis, and V, D and J genes were assigned according to IMGT definitions. Clonality, which ranges from 0 to 1, was calculated by subtracting the normalized Shannon entropy of productive rearrangement frequencies from one. Only overrepresented clonotypes making up at least 0.05% of each patient's repertoire were included in the public clonotype analysis. Repertoires from some twelve age-matched healthy donors in immuneACCESS were used as clonality controls. TCRdb limited this immuneACCESS table to in-frame rearrangements with V and J called. A share of clones is missing; checked studies link under half to unresolved V genes, and the rest is unexplained. Clonal size and the V and J genes are those of that table, whereas D and trimming came from the DNA. The sample table holds approximately 91,000 clones, of which 70% to 80% were seen once. Of the sample, roughly 4.8% is held by the ten largest clones.

Reading the label with the study, this specimen's time point is: 12 to 13 months on ibrutinib. For TCR beta library preparation, roughly 2.2 micrograms of genomic DNA was extracted from cryopreserved PBMCs. Longitudinal blood samples from CLL patients receiving ibrutinib monotherapy were subjected to high-throughput TCR beta sequencing. The patients took part in an open-label, single-center phase 2 trial of ibrutinib monotherapy. A remark on this clone: There is no known antigen for this receptor. Nothing much larger sits one base from this clone, and base qualities are not available.

The chain uses TRBV5-1 and TRBJ2-2, with a tentative D gene TRBD1 over 6 matching bases. The sequencing used PBMCs, collected after 12 months of ibrutinib treatment. This receptor was obtained from a human donor with chronic lymphocytic leukemia. For the CDR3, the sequence is CASTLGASDVGELFF. At the DNA level, the sequence is TGCGCCAGCACCCTGGGGGCCAGCGATGTCGGGGAGCTGTTTTTT.